What follows is one T cell receptor (beta chain) and its context. Measured with immunoSEQ multiplex PCR; TCRdb has only the in-frame clones, and not every one. The sample includes roughly 220,000 clones, less than 90% of them seen just once. The data stem from a study of blood T cell repertoires in COVID-19. About the study: Samples taken during acute and convalescent COVID-19 were collected in the United States, Italy and Spain.

CDR1 SGHRS and CDR2 YFSETQ come from the germline V gene. V shed 1 base and J 8 bases; nucleotides not matched to a gene: 8. The CDR3 is 14 residues long. Specimen: peripheral blood. The chain joins TRBV5-1 to TRBJ1-2, with 7 bases fitting TRBD1. This clonotype originated in a woman aged 55-75 years who had recovered from COVID-19. The DNA of the CDR3 is TGCGCCAGCAGCTTGATCGAGGGGGCCGGAGGCTACACCTTC. Protein product: CASSLIEGAGGYTF.